These 10 T cell receptor beta chains share one sample of origin, sequenced in a study of Tregs in tolerant kidney transplant recipients. Data came from immunoSEQ multiplex PCR; TCRdb stores just in-frame clones and leaves some out. The sample includes about 44,000 clones, around 95% seen only once; the top ten take approximately 0.39%. These receptors' targets are unknown. Sequencing used Tregs from blood cultured with allogeneic cells. These TCRs come from a human donor in good health.

The chain carries TRBV7-9 and TRBJ1-1, with D possibly TRBD1 on 5 matching bases. Germline V gene data show CDR1 as SEHNR and CDR2 as FQNEAQ (reference sequence). The ends were cut back, 1 base at V and 4 bases at J, with 10 bases in the middle. The CDR3 loop spans 14 amino acids. Here the CDR3 reads CASSLGPGFTEAFF. CDR3 nucleotide sequence: TGTGCCAGCAGCTTAGGCCCAGGGTTCACTGAAGCTTTCTTT.

This chain joins TRBV6-5 and TRBJ1-1; a possible D gene is TRBD1 (5 bases). Trimming removed 0 bases from V and 5 bases from J, with 13 bases in between. The CDR3 extends over 15 amino acids. Germline CDR1 reads MNHEY; CDR2 reads SVGAGI. This chain's CDR3 is CASSYSLGGDTEAFF. CDR3 DNA sequence: TGTGCCAGCAGTTACTCCCTGGGAGGGGATACTGAAGCTTTCTTT.

The rearrangement joins TRBV15 to TRBJ2-3, with TRBD2 identical over 12 bases. Germline V gene lookup returns CDR1 LNHNV and CDR2 YYDKDF (reference sequence). The CDR3 runs to 17 residues. V was clipped by 5 bases and J by 5 bases; unmatched bases: 11. DNA of the CDR3: TGTGCCACCAGCTCTCCACAACTAGCGGGGGGCCTAGATACGCAGTATTTT. It is translated as CATSSPQLAGGLDTQYF. Using reference TRBV15 and TRBJ2-3 for the parts outside the CDR3, the full variable domain is DAMVIQNPRYQVTQFGKPVTLSCSQTLNHNVMYWYQQKSSQAPKLLFHYYDKDFNNEADTPDNFQSRRPNTSFCFLDIRSPGLGDTAMYLCATSSPQLAGGLDTQYFGPGTRLTVL.

The chain links TRBV5-8 to TRBJ2-5; D might be TRBD1 (5 bases). Looked up from germline, CDR1 is SGHTS and CDR2 is YDEGEE. The CDR3 extends over 13 amino acids. The germline V and J ends were trimmed by 4 bases and 4 bases, with 11 bases remaining between them. The CDR3 DNA sequence: TGTGCCAGCAGCGAAAAAAGGGGAGAGACCCAGTACTTC. It translates to CASSEKRGETQYF.

This clone was observed a single time. The chain recombines TRBV27 with TRBJ2-5; TRBD2 might be the D (6 bases). Trimming cost V 5 bases and J 5 bases, with 18 bases left between them. CDR1 MNHEY and CDR2 SMNVEV come from the germline V gene (reference sequence). This CDR3 has 15 residues. This CDR3 is CASSTPRDPRETQYF. CDR3 DNA sequence: TGTGCCAGCAGTACCCCGCGGGACCCAAGGGAGACCCAGTACTTC.

The chain employs TRBV7-3 and TRBJ1-1, with 7 nucleotides matching TRBD1. There are 15 residues in the CDR3. V lost 5 bases and J lost 1; bases outside the gene matches: 7. Germline V gene data show CDR1 as SGHTA and CDR2 as FQGTGA. In nucleotides, the CDR3 is TGTGCCAGCAGCAAGCCGGGACAGCCGAACACTGAAGCTTTCTTT. Translated: CASSKPGQPNTEAFF. Complete variable domain (other parts from reference TRBV7-3 and TRBJ1-1): GAGVSQTPSNKVTEKGKYVELRCDPISGHTALYWYRQSLGQGPEFLIYFQGTGAADDSGLPNDRFFAVRPEGSVSTLKIQRTERGDSAVYLCASSKPGQPNTEAFFGQGTRLTVV.

The chain carries TRBV6-6 and TRBJ1-2; maybe TRBD1 (5 bases). The V end was cut by 5 bases, the J end by 7 bases, with 14 bases between. This CDR3 is 13 amino acids long. Looked up from germline, CDR1 is MNHNY and CDR2 is SVGAGI (reference sequence). In nucleotides, the CDR3 is TGTGCCAGCAGTCCCACGGGGCTTGGTGGCTACACCTTC. This codes for CASSPTGLGGYTF.

The rearrangement joins TRBV30 to TRBJ1-2; 8 bases are a match to TRBD1. The CDR3 extends over 13 amino acids. Losses at the gene ends were 2 bases for V and 5 bases for J; bases not matched to a gene: 4. CDR1 and CDR2 (germline): GTSNPN, SVGIG (reference sequence). The CDR3 loop reads CAWSTGQGYGYTF. As DNA, the CDR3 is TGTGCCTGGAGTACCGGACAGGGATATGGCTACACCTTC.

This chain connects TRBV2 to TRBJ2-7; tentatively, D is TRBD1 or TRBD2 (5 bases each). The ends were cut back, 8 bases at V and 7 bases at J, with 18 bases in the middle. Germline CDR1 reads SNHLY; CDR2 reads FYNNEI. The CDR3 length is 13 residues. Here the CDR3 reads CASEGMGTREQYF. CDR3 bases: TGTGCCAGCGAAGGAATGGGGACGAGGGAGCAGTACTTC.

The rearrangement joins TRBV6-1 to TRBJ1-1, with D perhaps TRBD1 (5 bases). Germline loops: CDR1 MNHNS, CDR2 SASEGT. The CDR3 contains 14 residues. The germline V and J ends were trimmed by 2 bases and 1 base, with 8 bases remaining between them. CDR3 coding DNA: TGTGCCAGCAGTGAAAGGGGCAGGAACACTGAAGCTTTCTTT. It encodes CASSERGRNTEAFF.